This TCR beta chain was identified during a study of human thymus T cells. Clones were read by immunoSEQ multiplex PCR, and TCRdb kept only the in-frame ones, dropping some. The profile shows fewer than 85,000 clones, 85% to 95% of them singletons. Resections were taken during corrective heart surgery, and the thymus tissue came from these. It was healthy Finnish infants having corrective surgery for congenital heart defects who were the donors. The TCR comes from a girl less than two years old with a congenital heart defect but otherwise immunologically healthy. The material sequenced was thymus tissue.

CDR3: CAIYPGRLARGYTF. In DNA, the CDR3 is TGTGCCATATACCCAGGCAGGCTAGCTCGTGGCTACACCTTC. The rearrangement uses TRBV2 and TRBJ1-2; D not resolved. Trimming removed 10 bases from V and 7 bases from J, with 22 bases in between. This CDR3 comprises 14 residues. The germline gives CDR1 SNHLY, CDR2 FYNNEI.